This passage covers 29 T cell receptor beta chains from one sample sequenced in a study of technical replicates of blood from a handful of donors. Method: immunoSEQ multiplex PCR; TCRdb's copy keeps in-frame clones and lacks some. This sample carries roughly 80,000 clones, just over 95% of them seen once, and the ten largest clones take around 0.18%. The source material was T cells isolated from PBMCs. Receptors originate from a human donor in good health.

This rearrangement joins TRBV27 to TRBJ2-5; TRBD1 agrees at 11 bases. Germline V gene lookup returns CDR1 MNHEY and CDR2 SMNVEV (reference sequence). V shed 4 bases and J 1 base; nucleotides not matched to a gene: 5. The CDR3 runs 16 residues. The CDR3 DNA reads as TGTGCCAGCAGTTCAGGGACAGGGGGTGGCCAAGAGACCCAGTACTTC. It is translated as CASSSGTGGGQETQYF.

The J gene is TRBJ2-7, the V gene TRBV10-3; 9 bases fit TRBD1. V was pared by 8 bases and J by 2 bases, with 4 bases of the junction left unmatched. The CDR3 totals 13 residues. Germline values: CDR1 ENHRY, CDR2 SYGVKD. The CDR3 sequence is CAIRDRETYEQYF. As DNA, the CDR3 is TGTGCCATCCGGGACAGGGAAACCTACGAGCAGTACTTC.

The CDR3 loop reads CASWGAGGGGTDTQYF. The DNA of the CDR3 is TGTGCCAGTTGGGGAGCGGGGGGGGGTGGCACAGATACGCAGTATTTT. J is TRBJ2-3 and V is TRBV19, with 10 bases that match TRBD2. The trim removed 8 bases at V and 1 base at J, leaving 9 bases unmatched. Per germline, CDR1 LNHDA and CDR2 SQIVND (reference sequence). This CDR3 has 16 amino acids.

Comments on this clone: Other DNA sequences in this sample translate to the same CDR3. This chain joins TRBV5-4 and TRBJ1-1; a possible D gene is TRBD1 (5 bases). Deletions cut 2 bases from V and 1 base from J, with 6 bases between. CDR1 and CDR2 (germline): SGHNT, YYREEE (reference sequence). The CDR3 loop spans 13 amino acids. This CDR3 reads CASSFTGNTEAFF. CDR3 DNA: TGTGCCAGCAGCTTCACAGGGAACACTGAAGCTTTCTTT.

This chain connects TRBV27 to TRBJ2-6, with 12 bases lining up with TRBD2. Germline V lookup: CDR1 MNHEY, CDR2 SMNVEV (reference sequence). The V gene end was trimmed by 4 bases and the J gene end by 0 bases; junction bases not matched to a gene: 4. The CDR3 runs 18 residues. CDR3 in amino acids: CASSSRLAGASGANVLTF. The CDR3 DNA reads TGTGCCAGCAGTTCCAGACTAGCGGGGGCCTCTGGGGCCAACGTCCTGACTTTC.

The chain joins TRBV5-1 to TRBJ1-2; TRBD1 is a possible D gene (6 bases). V was cut by 0 bases and J by 0 bases, with 18 bases left in between. The CDR3 is 18 residues long. Germline V gene sequence: CDR1 SGHRS, CDR2 YFSETQ. For the CDR3, the DNA is TGCGCCAGCAGCTTGGAGGTTCGGGCAGGGGCTTCTAACTATGGCTACACCTTC. Its protein is CASSLEVRAGASNYGYTF.

With respect to this clone: At one end the junction does not follow the germline gene, possibly because of a read error. The chain combines TRBV6-1 with TRBJ2-1; TRBD1 agrees at 7 bases. CDR1 MNHNS and CDR2 SASEGT come from the germline V gene. CDR3 length: 16 residues. The CDR3 spells CASNEQGLFPYNEQFF. CDR3 coding DNA: TGTGCCAGCAATGAACAGGGGCTTTTTCCCTACAATGAGCAGTTCTTC.

As DNA, the CDR3 is TGTGCCAGCAGCCCGACGACAGGGACCCAGCATTTT. Residues: CASSPTTGTQHF. This chain connects TRBV6-1 to TRBJ1-5; 7 bases line up with TRBD1. The CDR3 is made up of 12 amino acids. In germline, CDR1 is MNHNS, CDR2 SASEGT. The ends lost 6 bases at V and 11 bases at J; junction bases unmatched: 7.

The gene calls are TRBV2 and TRBJ1-1, with D perhaps TRBD1 (6 bases). V was clipped by 5 bases and J by 1 base, with 8 bases between them. Germline V gene data show CDR1 as SNHLY and CDR2 as FYNNEI. The CDR3 extends over 13 amino acids. The CDR3 region has the DNA TGTGCCAGCAGTAAACAGGGGAACACTGAAGCTTTCTTT. It yields the protein CASSKQGNTEAFF.

The chain has TRBV7-2 and TRBJ2-7; D is perhaps TRBD2 (5 bases). V lost 5 bases, J lost 2 bases, and 19 bases lay in between. This CDR3 region has 16 residues. Looked up from germline, CDR1 is SGHTA and CDR2 is FQGNSA. The CDR3 spells CASSPLDRKGAYEQYF. The DNA for the CDR3 is TGTGCCAGCAGCCCACTCGACCGCAAGGGAGCCTACGAGCAGTACTTC.

This chain uses TRBV25-1 with TRBJ1-6; TRBD1 might be the D (6 bases). The germline V gene has CDR1 MGHDK and CDR2 SYGVNS. The CDR3 covers 17 residues. Trimming cost V 0 bases and J 8 bases, with 17 bases left between them. Here the CDR3 DNA reads TGTGCCAGCAGTGAATATGGGGGTAGGACAGCGGATTCACCCCTCCACTTT. This gives the protein CASSEYGGRTADSPLHF.

The V call is TRBV6-1, the J call TRBJ1-3; no definite D call. Trimming left V 2 bases short and J 0 bases short, with 11 bases between. Germline CDR1 reads MNHNS; CDR2 reads SASEGT. The CDR3 totals 16 residues. In DNA, the CDR3 is TGTGCCAGCAGTGAATTGGGCCGGCGCTCTGGAAACACCATATATTTT. It is translated as CASSELGRRSGNTIYF.

The chain recombines TRBV6-1 with TRBJ2-7, with 13 bases aligning to TRBD2. CDR1 is MNHNS, CDR2 SASEGT, per germline. The CDR3 is 14 residues long. Unmatched junction bases numbered 2, after V lost 8 bases and J lost 1 base. The CDR3 DNA follows: TGTGCCAGCGGGACTAGCGGGACGTCCTACGAGCAGTACTTC. The encoded protein is CASGTSGTSYEQYF.

The chain links TRBV7-9 to TRBJ2-7, with D tentatively TRBD2 (5 bases). Germline loops: CDR1 SEHNR, CDR2 FQNEAQ (reference sequence). V lost 4 bases and J 0 bases, leaving 7 bases between the germline ends. The CDR3 totals 13 residues. The CDR3: CASSSTSSYEQYF. The CDR3 bases are TGTGCCAGCAGCTCAACTAGCTCCTACGAGCAGTACTTC. Filled out from reference TRBV7-9 and TRBJ2-7, the complete variable domain reads DTGVSQNPRHKITKRGQNVTFRCDPISEHNRLYWYRQTLGQGPEFLTYFQNEAQLEKSRLLSDRFSAERPKGSFSTLEIQRTEQGDSAMYLCASSSTSSYEQYFGPGTRLTVT.

CDR3 sequence reads: CASRDRDINTEAFF. DNA of the CDR3: TGTGCCAGCAGGGACCGGGACATTAACACTGAAGCTTTCTTT. This chain links TRBV5-4 with TRBJ1-1, with TRBD1 as a possible D gene (6 bases). V was shortened by 5 bases and J by 2 bases, with 13 bases between the two germline ends. The length of the CDR3 is 14 residues. Germline V gene sequence: CDR1 SGHNT, CDR2 YYREEE (reference sequence).

V usage is TRBV4-2 and J usage is TRBJ2-1; 8 bases are shared with TRBD2. The CDR3 contains 18 residues. The V and J ends lost 4 bases and 4 bases, in that order; junction bases with no gene match: 15. CDR1 and CDR2 from the germline V gene are LGHNA and YNFKEQ. The DNA of the CDR3 is TGTGCCAGCAGCCCCCGGGGTGCGGGAGGCCGGGTATACAATGAGCAGTTCTTC. This codes for CASSPRGAGGRVYNEQFF.

This clone appeared once. The chain recombines TRBV7-2 with TRBJ1-1; no definite D call. V lost 3 bases and J lost 0, with 11 bases in between. Germline CDR1 SGHTA, CDR2 FQGNSA. CDR3 length: 15 amino acids. The CDR3 DNA reads as TGTGCCAGCAGCTTCGTCGTATCGTTGAACACTGAAGCTTTCTTT. This encodes CASSFVVSLNTEAFF.

This chain connects TRBV5-4 to TRBJ2-4; D not resolved. The CDR3 runs 12 residues. CDR1 SGHNT and CDR2 YYREEE come from the germline V gene (reference sequence). Trimming took off 4 bases at V and 6 bases at J, with 8 bases between the two ends. The CDR3 nucleotides read TGTGCCAGCAGCACACCGGGAAACATTCAGTACTTC. Protein product: CASSTPGNIQYF.

This chain connects TRBV4-1 to TRBJ2-2, with TRBD2 matching 7 bases. The junction had 3 bases not matched to a gene; V was cut back by 1 base and J by 4 bases. The CDR3 is 15 residues long. The germline V gene has CDR1 MGHRA and CDR2 YSYEKL. This CDR3 is CASSQGEGGTGELFF. Written as DNA, the CDR3 is TGCGCCAGCAGCCAAGGGGAGGGCGGCACCGGGGAGCTGTTTTTT.

This sequence joins TRBV4-1 and TRBJ2-3; 7 bases agree with TRBD2. With V trimmed by 4 bases and J by 2 bases, 12 bases remained unmatched. This CDR3 spans 17 amino acids. CDR1 is MGHRA, CDR2 YSYEKL, per germline. The CDR3 here is CASSLRGLAVNTDTQYF. CDR3 nucleotide sequence: TGCGCCAGCAGCCTTAGAGGCCTAGCGGTTAACACAGATACGCAGTATTTT.

This clone appeared a single time. The rearrangement joins TRBV6-1 to TRBJ1-5; maybe TRBD1 (6 bases). The CDR3 covers 15 residues. The germline V and J ends were trimmed by 6 bases and 4 bases, with 16 bases remaining between them. Germline lookup yields CDR1 MNHNS and CDR2 SASEGT. The CDR3 region has the DNA TGTGCCAGCAGGCGGAGGGAGGGGGGAAATCAGCCCCAGCATTTT. Translation: CASRRREGGNQPQHF.

The rearrangement links TRBV11-2 to TRBJ2-5; D is possibly TRBD1 (7 bases). The CDR3 has 15 residues. Trimming took off 4 bases at V and 4 bases at J, with 16 bases between the two ends. The germline V gene has CDR1 SGHAT and CDR2 FQNNGV. CDR3 loop: CASSSSAGGRETQYF. The CDR3 DNA reads as TGTGCCAGCAGCTCGTCCGCAGGGGGGCGAGAGACCCAGTACTTC.

The chain couples TRBV6-5 to TRBJ2-1; TRBD1 agrees at 8 bases. Per germline, CDR1 MNHEY and CDR2 SVGAGI. The CDR3 loop spans 14 amino acids. Losses at the gene ends were 6 bases for V and 5 bases for J; bases not matched to a gene: 6. The CDR3 DNA reads TGTGCCAGCAGCTTGGACAGGGTTGACAATGAGCAGTTCTTC. It specifies CASSLDRVDNEQFF.

The chain combines TRBV5-5 with TRBJ2-1; TRBD2 agrees at 11 bases. The CDR3 sequence is 18 residues long. Looked up from germline, CDR1 is SGHKS and CDR2 is YYEKEE (reference sequence). Germline trimming cut 0 bases from V and 10 bases from J; bases unmatched to any gene: 15. The CDR3 DNA sequence: TGTGCCAGCAGCTTGGGTGGAGGTTTAGCGGGGGGGGGTAGCGAGCAGTTCTTC. Its protein is CASSLGGGLAGGGSEQFF.

V is TRBV4-1 and J is TRBJ1-4; D gene unclear. Trimming left V 8 bases short and J 6 bases short, with 16 bases between. Germline CDR1 and CDR2: MGHRA and YSYEKL. The CDR3 is made up of 14 amino acids. CDR3: CASLQEPGDEKLFF. In nucleotides, the CDR3 is TGCGCCAGCTTGCAGGAACCAGGCGATGAAAAACTGTTTTTT.

The chain recombines TRBV2 with TRBJ1-3; a possible D gene is TRBD1 (5 bases). This CDR3 contains 15 residues. V was cut by 5 bases and J by 0 bases, with 11 bases left in between. Looked up from germline, CDR1 is SNHLY and CDR2 is FYNNEI. The CDR3 DNA reads TGTGCCAGCAGTCCTAGACAGAGCTCTGGAAACACCATATATTTT. This encodes CASSPRQSSGNTIYF.

Turning to this clone: The junction differs from germline at one of its ends, possibly a read error. The V gene is TRBV28, the J gene TRBJ2-6, with D possibly matching TRBD1 (6 bases). The CDR3 has 15 residues. The germline CDR1 and CDR2 sequences are MDHEN and SYDVKM. CDR3 residues: CASRRPGAGANVLIF. The CDR3 coding sequence is TGTGCCAGCAGACGACCAGGGGCTGGGGCCAACGTCCTGATTTTC.

The chain couples TRBV7-9 to TRBJ1-4; weak D call: TRBD1 (6 bases). The CDR3 length is 14 residues. Germline lookup yields CDR1 SEHNR and CDR2 FQNEAQ (reference sequence). Deletions cut 5 bases from V and 2 bases from J, with 9 bases between. CDR3 residues: CASSPGETNEKLFF. The CDR3 DNA follows: TGTGCCAGCAGCCCAGGGGAGACTAATGAAAAACTGTTTTTT.

The chain recombines TRBV20-1 with TRBJ1-1; perhaps TRBD1 as D (5 bases). The CDR3 covers 10 residues. The germline V gene has CDR1 DFQATT and CDR2 SNEGSKA (reference sequence). The V end was cut by 4 bases, the J end by 8 bases, with 8 bases between. The CDR3, as DNA: TGCAGTGCTAACTACAGGGAAGCTTTCTTT. It is translated as CSANYREAFF.